This passage covers 10 T cell receptor beta chains from one sample sequenced in a study of T-cell memory formation after mild COVID-19. TCRdb itself ran the 5' RACE reads through MiXCR, one entry per CDR3 protein. The sample includes 35,000 to 45,000 distinct CDR3 sequences, 7.3% of them seen just once. The sample comprised PBMCs or a T cell subset sorted from them (not recorded which). These receptors were obtained from a man between 18 and 35 years old who had mild COVID-19 (a few samples of this study predate the infection). Cell type and time point are not known.

The J gene is TRBJ2-2, the V gene TRBV7-9; D gene ambiguous. The germline V gene encodes CDR1 SEHNR and CDR2 FQNEAQ (reference sequence). The length of the CDR3 is 12 residues. The V end was cut by 2 bases, the J end by 6 bases, with 4 bases between. The CDR3 is CASSLMAGELFF. Here the CDR3 DNA reads TGTGCCAGCAGCTTAATGGCCGGGGAGCTGTTTTTT.

This clonotype was picked up a small number of times. The V and J genes are TRBV3-1 and TRBJ1-1; TRBD1 is a possible D gene (5 bases). The CDR3 runs to 14 residues. CDR1 is LGHDT and CDR2 is YNNKEL in the germline V gene (reference sequence). Trimming removed 4 bases at V and 1 base at J, with 10 bases between. DNA of the CDR3: TGTGCCAGCAGCCGAGGACACGAGAACACTGAAGCTTTCTTT. It is translated as CASSRGHENTEAFF.

This sequence joins TRBV2 and TRBJ2-3, with no clear D. Looked up from germline, CDR1 is SNHLY and CDR2 is FYNNEI. V was clipped by 2 bases and J by 1 base, with 7 bases between them. The CDR3 length is 14 residues. The DNA of the CDR3 is TGTGCCAGCAGTGAAATGGGTCGCACAGATACGCAGTATTTT. Translating gives CASSEMGRTDTQYF.

This clonotype came up a few times. The genes are TRBV25-1 and TRBJ2-7; D not certain. The CDR3 consists of 12 residues. The germline CDR1 and CDR2 sequences are MGHDK and SYGVNS. Trimming pared 2 bases from V and 4 bases from J, leaving 6 bases between. The CDR3 here is CASSEAGYEQYF. CDR3 DNA sequence: TGTGCCAGCAGTGAAGCCGGGTACGAGCAGTACTTC.

By sample share, this clonotype is medium-sized. The chain recombines TRBV7-9 with TRBJ2-1; D is uncertain. Germline V lookup: CDR1 SEHNR, CDR2 FQNEAQ (reference sequence). The length of the CDR3 is 15 residues. V was clipped by 1 base and J by 5 bases, with 12 bases between them. CDR3 nucleotide sequence: TGTGCCAGCAGCTTAGTGGCGATTAGGGACAATGAGCAGTTCTTC. Translation: CASSLVAIRDNEQFF.

This clonotype has more than one count but fewer than ten. The chain combines TRBV5-1 with TRBJ2-6, with D possibly matching TRBD2 (5 bases). Germline loops: CDR1 SGHRS, CDR2 YFSETQ. The CDR3 runs to 18 residues. V lost 0 bases, J lost 3 bases, and 16 bases lay in between. CDR3 sequence (DNA): TGCGCCAGCAGCTTGGTCGTTCGGGGAACAAGTGGGGCCAACGTCCTGACTTTC. Its protein product is CASSLVVRGTSGANVLTF. Full variable domain (outside the CDR3, taken from reference TRBV5-1 and TRBJ2-6): KAGVTQTPRYLIKTRGQQVTLSCSPISGHRSVSWYQQTPGQGLQFLFEYFSETQRNKGNFPGRFSGRQFSNSRSEMNVSTLELGDSALYLCASSLVVRGTSGANVLTFGAGSRLTVL.

At least ten counts were recorded for this clonotype. The CDR3 nucleotides are TGTGCCAGCATTCTTGACAGATCCACAGATACGCAGTATTTT. It specifies CASILDRSTDTQYF. The chain couples TRBV6-2 or TRBV6-3 to TRBJ2-3; a possible D gene is TRBD1 (5 bases). Per germline, CDR1 MNHEY and CDR2 SVGEGT. This CDR3 region has 14 residues. V was clipped by 7 bases and J by 2 bases, with 13 bases between them.

This clonotype was recorded at least ten times. The V gene is TRBV7-3, the J gene TRBJ2-3; D gene unclear. V was pared by 1 base and J by 4 bases, with 9 bases between. CDR1 SGHTA and CDR2 FQGTGA come from the germline V gene. The CDR3 spans 14 residues. The CDR3 protein is CASSLKVQPDTQYF. CDR3 nucleotide sequence: TGTGCCAGCAGCTTAAAGGTCCAGCCAGATACGCAGTATTTT.

This clonotype was seen a few times. The V call is TRBV5-1, the J call TRBJ2-3; no reliable D call. Germline lookup yields CDR1 SGHRS and CDR2 YFSETQ. The CDR3 loop spans 14 amino acids. Deletions cut 4 bases from V and 1 base from J, with 10 bases between. CDR3 DNA sequence: TGCGCCAGCAGCCCGGGTCGCGGCACAGATACGCAGTATTTT. Translation gives CASSPGRGTDTQYF.

The chain is built from TRBV4-1 and TRBJ1-4; D gene ambiguous. CDR1 is MGHRA and CDR2 is YSYEKL in the germline V gene. Trimming stripped 5 bases from V and 10 bases from J, with 20 bases between. This CDR3 contains 15 residues. CDR3 sequence reads: CASSAVTSRWGKLFF. The CDR3 coding sequence is TGCGCCAGCAGCGCAGTGACAAGCCGATGGGGAAAACTGTTTTTT.